What follows are 32 T cell receptor beta chains derived from one specimen sequenced in a study of CD8+ T cells in alopecia areata. cDNA reverse transcribed from extracted RNA served as the sequencing template. Using immunoSEQ multiplex PCR, the repertoire was profiled, and TCRdb retains in-frame clones only, with some absent. The table shows roughly 100,000 clones, with 55% occurring only once. The sequenced material came from CD4+ T cells sorted from blood. The receptors come from a human donor in good health.

As regards this clone: A read error may produce the germline difference seen at one junction end. The chain carries TRBV5-1 and TRBJ2-2, with 8 bases that match TRBD1. There are 16 residues in the CDR3. CDR1 is SGHRS, CDR2 YFSETQ, per germline. The CDR3 DNA is TGCGCCGGCAGCTCCACTTCGCAGGGGGCTGTCGGGGAGCTGTTTTTT. Translation: CAGSSTSQGAVGELFF.

This clone was observed a single time. This chain uses TRBV30 with TRBJ2-3, with TRBD1 matching 11 bases. CDR3 length: 15 residues. V was pared by 3 bases and J by 2 bases, with 4 bases of the junction left unmatched. CDR1 and CDR2 (germline): GTSNPN, SVGIG (reference sequence). The CDR3 loop reads CAWRWDRGYTDTQYF. The CDR3 nucleotides read TGTGCCTGGAGGTGGGACAGGGGGTACACAGATACGCAGTATTTT.

This clone was counted ten times or more. The chain is built from TRBV18 and TRBJ1-1, with D uncertain. Germline-derived CDR1 and CDR2 are KGHSH and LQKENI. This CDR3 is built from 12 residues. Trimming removed 3 bases at V and 8 bases at J, with 10 bases between. The CDR3 reads CASSPERIEAFF. DNA of the CDR3: TGTGCCAGCTCACCTGAAAGGATAGAAGCTTTCTTT.

This clone was seen more than once but under ten times. The chain couples TRBV6-1 to TRBJ1-6; D remains unclear. Trimming shortened V by 2 bases and J by 14 bases, and 10 bases separated the two germline ends. The CDR3 spans 12 residues. The germline CDR1 and CDR2 sequences are MNHNS and SASEGT. DNA of the CDR3: TGTGCCAGCAGTGAAACCCGATCAGCCCTCCACTTT. Its protein product is CASSETRSALHF.

This clone was observed a few times. The gene calls are TRBV2 and TRBJ2-5, with TRBD1 as a possible D gene (7 bases). The V and J ends lost 8 bases and 1 base respectively, with 11 bases between them. Germline lookup yields CDR1 SNHLY and CDR2 FYNNEI. This CDR3 comprises 13 residues. CDR3 sequence reads: CASGGTAQETQYF. The CDR3 DNA sequence: TGTGCCAGCGGCGGGACAGCCCAAGAGACCCAGTACTTC.

This sequence joins TRBV7-2 and TRBJ2-5; TRBD1 agrees at 9 bases. The CDR3 is 12 amino acids. The ends lost 2 bases at V and 13 bases at J; junction bases unmatched: 5. Germline V gene data show CDR1 as SGHTA and CDR2 as FQGNSA. CDR3 amino acids: CASSLWTGAPYF. The CDR3 DNA reads as TGTGCCAGCAGCTTATGGACAGGGGCCCCGTACTTC.

The chain links TRBV7-2 to TRBJ2-7; D gene uncertain. The CDR3 totals 12 residues. The germline V and J ends were trimmed by 1 base and 4 bases, with 5 bases remaining between them. Germline lookup yields CDR1 SGHTA and CDR2 FQGNSA. The CDR3 region is CASSLGAYEQYF. The CDR3 DNA follows: TGTGCCAGCAGCTTAGGGGCATACGAGCAGTACTTC.

The chain employs TRBV2 and TRBJ2-7; 13 bases align to TRBD2. The V gene end was trimmed by 1 base and the J gene end by 6 bases; junction bases not matched to a gene: 0. The germline gives CDR1 SNHLY, CDR2 FYNNEI. The CDR3 has 14 residues. The CDR3 DNA reads TGTGCCAGCAGTGAAGGACTAGCGGGGGGCGAGCAGTACTTC. This sequence encodes CASSEGLAGGEQYF.

J is TRBJ1-1 and V is TRBV5-1; a weak D match, TRBD1 (6 bases). Germline V gives CDR1 SGHRS, CDR2 YFSETQ. With 0 bases removed from V and 4 bases from J, the gap between germline ends came to 10 bases. This CDR3 has 14 amino acids. CDR3 in amino acids: CASSLAGGGTEAFF. In DNA, the CDR3 is TGCGCCAGCAGCTTGGCTGGGGGCGGCACTGAAGCTTTCTTT.

The chain employs TRBV9 and TRBJ2-3; D remains unclear. This CDR3 has 12 residues. Germline V gives CDR1 SGDLS, CDR2 YYNGEE. The V end lost 2 bases, the J end lost 2 bases, and 3 bases lay between the germline ends. CDR3 amino acids: CASSVITDTQYF. The CDR3 nucleotides are TGTGCCAGCAGCGTGATCACAGATACGCAGTATTTT.

This clone appeared a few times. The J gene is TRBJ2-3, the V gene TRBV29-1; D might be TRBD1 or TRBD2, each matching 5 bases. Trimming took 3 bases from V and 4 from J, leaving 8 bases between them. This CDR3 spans 12 amino acids. Germline CDR1 SQVTM, CDR2 ANQGSEA. For the CDR3, the DNA is TGCAGCGTTGAGTTGGGGGCAGATACGCAGTATTTT. Encoded protein: CSVELGADTQYF.

This chain joins TRBV30 and TRBJ1-2, with TRBD1 as a possible D gene (5 bases). V was pared by 0 bases and J by 0 bases, with 11 bases between. CDR3 length equals 15 residues. Germline V gene sequence: CDR1 GTSNPN, CDR2 SVGIG (reference sequence). CDR3 sequence: CAWSVQQVTNYGYTF. CDR3 bases: TGTGCCTGGAGTGTACAACAGGTTACTAACTATGGCTACACCTTC.

The rearrangement uses TRBV5-1 and TRBJ1-4; D uncertain. Germline CDR1 is SGHRS and CDR2 is YFSETQ. The CDR3 runs to 13 residues. Trimming shortened V by 5 bases and J by 5 bases, and 10 bases separated the two germline ends. CDR3: CASSMGPNEKLFF. CDR3 nucleotides: TGCGCCAGCAGTATGGGTCCCAATGAAAAACTGTTTTTT.

The chain has TRBV29-1 and TRBJ2-3, with 7 nucleotides matching TRBD1. After removal of 6 bases from V and 4 bases from J, the junction contained 7 bases not matched to a gene. Germline V gene data show CDR1 as SQVTM and CDR2 as ANQGSEA. The CDR3 consists of 13 residues. The CDR3 DNA follows: TGCAGCGTGATCCGGGACAGCGCAGATACGCAGTATTTT. Protein product: CSVIRDSADTQYF.

This clone was recorded a few times. This chain uses TRBV29-1 with TRBJ1-1; no firm D call. CDR1 SQVTM and CDR2 ANQGSEA come from the germline V gene. V was pared by 2 bases and J by 4 bases, with 11 bases between. The CDR3 is made up of 13 amino acids. The CDR3 nucleotides are TGCAGCGTTGAACGACGGGCGAGCACTGAAGCTTTCTTT. Amino acid sequence: CSVERRASTEAFF.

The rearrangement joins TRBV5-1 to TRBJ2-5; 7 positions match TRBD1. Germline assignment: CDR1 SGHRS and CDR2 YFSETQ. V lost 5 bases, J lost 5 bases, and 9 bases stayed unmatched. There are 14 residues in the CDR3. DNA of the CDR3: TGCGCCAGCAGTTTCTCGACAGGGAAGGAGACCCAGTACTTC. It specifies CASSFSTGKETQYF. Filled out from reference TRBV5-1 and TRBJ2-5, the complete variable domain reads KAGVTQTPRYLIKTRGQQVTLSCSPISGHRSVSWYQQTPGQGLQFLFEYFSETQRNKGNFPGRFSGRQFSNSRSEMNVSTLELGDSALYLCASSFSTGKETQYFGPGTRLLVL.

The chain couples TRBV6-5 to TRBJ1-2; D not resolved. The V end was cut by 0 bases, the J end by 2 bases, with 13 bases between. Germline V gene sequence: CDR1 MNHEY, CDR2 SVGAGI. The CDR3 length is 16 residues. CDR3: CASSYSSVSQNYGYTF. The CDR3 DNA reads TGTGCCAGCAGTTACTCGAGCGTCAGCCAGAACTATGGCTACACCTTC.

The rearrangement joins TRBV2 to TRBJ1-2; D gene ambiguous. The CDR3 consists of 10 residues. Germline V lookup: CDR1 SNHLY, CDR2 FYNNEI. Trimming removed 11 bases from V and 7 bases from J, with 11 bases in between. This CDR3 is CAPGVGGYTF. DNA of the CDR3: TGTGCCCCGGGCGTGGGTGGCTACACCTTC.

V is TRBV11-2 and J is TRBJ2-5, with 7 bases that match TRBD2. Germline-derived CDR1 and CDR2 are SGHAT and FQNNGV. CDR3 length: 15 residues. With V trimmed by 5 bases and J by 5 bases, 11 bases remained unmatched. This chain's CDR3 is CASSIILGGSETQYF. The CDR3 region has the DNA TGTGCCAGCAGCATTATCCTCGGGGGGTCGGAGACCCAGTACTTC.

This chain joins TRBV4-2 and TRBJ1-6; 10 bases are a match to TRBD1. The CDR3 is made up of 17 amino acids. J was trimmed by 8 bases and V by 4 bases; bases with no gene match: 11. Germline V gives CDR1 LGHNA, CDR2 YNFKEQ. DNA for the CDR3: TGTGCCAGCAGCCCGAGGACGTGGGGACAGGGGTATTCACCCCTCCACTTT. Translating gives CASSPRTWGQGYSPLHF.

The V gene is TRBV9, the J gene TRBJ2-3; 7 nucleotides match TRBD2. The CDR3 is 16 residues long. V dropped 4 bases and J dropped 5; count of bases not matched to a gene: 13. In germline, CDR1 is SGDLS, CDR2 YYNGEE. CDR3 sequence (DNA): TGTGCCAGCAGCATTTTCTCCGGGACTATTAAAGATACGCAGTATTTT. Protein: CASSIFSGTIKDTQYF.

The V gene is TRBV7-6, the J gene TRBJ1-6; D remains unclear. Trimming cost V 2 bases and J 8 bases, with 10 bases left between them. The CDR3 sequence is 14 residues long. Germline assignment: CDR1 SGHVS and CDR2 FNYEAQ. CDR3 amino acids: CASSLRLRDSPLHF. Written as DNA, the CDR3 is TGTGCCAGCAGCTTACGTTTGAGGGATTCACCCCTCCACTTT. Full variable domain (rest looked up from reference TRBV7-6 and TRBJ1-6): GAGVSQSPRYKVTKRGQDVALRCDPISGHVSLYWYRQALGQGPEFLTYFNYEAQQDKSGLPNDRFSAERPEGSISTLTIQRTEQRDSAMYRCASSLRLRDSPLHFGNGTRLTVT.

The sample holds a few counts of this clone. This chain links TRBV2 with TRBJ1-2, with TRBD1 identical over 10 bases. Trimming cost V 5 bases and J 6 bases; bases outside gene matches: 3. The CDR3 loop spans 13 amino acids. Germline V gives CDR1 SNHLY, CDR2 FYNNEI. The CDR3, as DNA: TGTGCCAGCAGTAAGACAGGGGGCGATGGCTACACCTTC. Protein sequence: CASSKTGGDGYTF.

The V gene is TRBV2, the J gene TRBJ1-2; 7 nucleotides line up with TRBD1. The CDR3 length is 14 residues. CDR1 and CDR2 (germline): SNHLY, FYNNEI. Losses at the gene ends were 5 bases for V and 2 bases for J; bases not matched to a gene: 5. CDR3 protein: CASSKGQKNYGYTF. CDR3 in DNA: TGTGCCAGCAGTAAGGGACAGAAGAACTATGGCTACACCTTC.

The rearrangement uses TRBV7-2 and TRBJ2-5, with D perhaps TRBD2 (6 bases). CDR1 is SGHTA and CDR2 is FQGNSA in the germline V gene. Trimming cost V 0 bases and J 2 bases, with 25 bases left between them. This CDR3 has 20 amino acids. The CDR3 loop reads CASSLAGGDVGYTGQETQYF. The CDR3 DNA follows: TGTGCCAGCAGCTTAGCGGGCGGGGACGTGGGGTACACCGGTCAAGAGACCCAGTACTTC.

This chain joins TRBV29-1 and TRBJ2-1, with 9 bases that match TRBD1. This CDR3 has 15 amino acids. Per the germline V gene, CDR1 is SQVTM and CDR2 is ANQGSEA. With 6 bases clipped from V and 8 bases from J, the junction kept 14 bases outside the gene matches. The CDR3 region has the DNA TGCAGCGTCGCCGGGACAGGGCGCCGGGGCGATGAGCAGTTCTTC. It encodes CSVAGTGRRGDEQFF.

This chain joins TRBV11-2 and TRBJ2-6; D remains unclear. V was trimmed by 2 bases and J by 0 bases, leaving 11 bases between them. The CDR3 loop spans 17 amino acids. Germline V gene sequence: CDR1 SGHAT, CDR2 FQNNGV. The CDR3 protein is CASSLIGSLSGANVLTF. The CDR3 region has the DNA TGTGCCAGCAGCTTAATCGGCTCCCTCTCTGGGGCCAACGTCCTGACTTTC.

The gene calls are TRBV25-1 and TRBJ2-7, with 9 positions matching TRBD1. The CDR3 runs to 15 residues. Germline values: CDR1 MGHDK, CDR2 SYGVNS. V shed 6 bases and J 4 bases; nucleotides not matched to a gene: 10. For the CDR3, the DNA is TGTGCCAGCAGCCTAAATACAGGGGGCCTGTACGAGCAGTACTTC. Translation: CASSLNTGGLYEQYF.

The chain couples TRBV29-1 to TRBJ1-1; D is undetermined. The V and J ends lost 6 bases and 0 bases respectively, with 11 bases between them. From germline, CDR1 is SQVTM and CDR2 ANQGSEA. This CDR3 comprises 13 residues. In DNA form, the CDR3 reads TGCAGCGTCGAACAGCGATTGAACACTGAAGCTTTCTTT. Protein sequence: CSVEQRLNTEAFF.

This clone came up a few times. The J gene is TRBJ2-3, the V gene TRBV29-1, with a weak D call TRBD2 (5 bases). The CDR3 length is 12 residues. The germline V gene has CDR1 SQVTM and CDR2 ANQGSEA. V shed 6 bases and J shed 7 bases, with 14 bases lying between them. The chain's CDR3 is CSVQPRGNTQYF. CDR3 nucleotide sequence: TGCAGCGTCCAACCCCGGGGAAATACGCAGTATTTT.

This clone showed up just a few times. The chain couples TRBV25-1 to TRBJ2-3; TRBD2 is a possible D gene (5 bases). The CDR3 consists of 11 residues. Germline-derived CDR1 and CDR2 are MGHDK and SYGVNS. V dropped 6 bases and J dropped 6 bases, with 7 bases sitting between them. The CDR3 DNA follows: TGTGCCAGCAGGATAGCGGATACGCAGTATTTT. It is translated as CASRIADTQYF. Based on the CDR3 plus reference TRBV25-1 and TRBJ2-3, the full variable domain is EADIYQTPRYLVIGTGKKITLECSQTMGHDKMYWYQQDPGMELHLIHYSYGVNSTEKGDLSSESTVSRIRTEHFPLTLESARPSHTSQYLCASRIADTQYFGPGTRLTVL.

The chain combines TRBV28 with TRBJ2-5; D may match TRBD1 or TRBD2 (5 bases each). The V gene's germline CDR1 is MDHEN and CDR2 SYDVKM. CDR3 size: 15 residues. V lost 1 base, J lost 5 bases, and 14 bases lay in between. CDR3 nucleotides: TGTGCCAGCAGTTTATTCGGGACCCGGCGGGAGACCCAGTACTTC. It specifies CASSLFGTRRETQYF.